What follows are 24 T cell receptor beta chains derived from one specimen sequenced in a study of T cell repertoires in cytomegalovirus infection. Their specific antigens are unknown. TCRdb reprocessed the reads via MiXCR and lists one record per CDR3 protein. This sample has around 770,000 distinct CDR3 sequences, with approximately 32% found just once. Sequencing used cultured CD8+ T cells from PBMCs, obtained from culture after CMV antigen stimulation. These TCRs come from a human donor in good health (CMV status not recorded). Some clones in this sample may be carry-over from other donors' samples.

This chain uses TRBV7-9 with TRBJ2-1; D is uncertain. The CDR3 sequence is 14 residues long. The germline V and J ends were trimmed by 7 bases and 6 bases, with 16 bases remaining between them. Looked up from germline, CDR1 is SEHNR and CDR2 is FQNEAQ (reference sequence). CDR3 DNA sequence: TGTGCCAGCACGGTCGCTGGGCAACTCAATGAGCAGTTCTTC. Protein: CASTVAGQLNEQFF.

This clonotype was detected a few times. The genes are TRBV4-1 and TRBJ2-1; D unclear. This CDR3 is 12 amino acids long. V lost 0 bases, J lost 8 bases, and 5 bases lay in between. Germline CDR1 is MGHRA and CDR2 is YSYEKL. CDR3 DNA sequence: TGCGCCAGCAGCCAAGATTCCCATGAGCAGTTCTTC. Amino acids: CASSQDSHEQFF.

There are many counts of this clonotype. CDR3 DNA sequence: TGTGCCAGCAGCCCATTTACAGGGACCGAGACCCAGTACTTC. Translated, it gives CASSPFTGTETQYF. The V and J genes are TRBV5-4 and TRBJ2-5; TRBD1 might be the D (6 bases). The CDR3 consists of 14 residues. Germline CDR1 reads SGHNT; CDR2 reads YYREEE (reference sequence). Trimming took off 4 bases at V and 5 bases at J, with 15 bases between the two ends.

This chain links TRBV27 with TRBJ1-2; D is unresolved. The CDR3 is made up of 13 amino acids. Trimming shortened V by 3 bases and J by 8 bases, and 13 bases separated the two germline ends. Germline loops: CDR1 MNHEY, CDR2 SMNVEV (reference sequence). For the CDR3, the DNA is TGTGCCAGCAGTTTTGCAGGAGTCAGAGGCTACACCTTC. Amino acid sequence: CASSFAGVRGYTF.

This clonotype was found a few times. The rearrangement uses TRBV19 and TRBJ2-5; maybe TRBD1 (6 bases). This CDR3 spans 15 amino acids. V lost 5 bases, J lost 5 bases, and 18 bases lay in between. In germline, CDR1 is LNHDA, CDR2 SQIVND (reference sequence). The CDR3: CASSPVLGAGETQYF. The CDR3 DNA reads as TGTGCCAGTAGTCCCGTTCTGGGGGCCGGGGAGACCCAGTACTTC.

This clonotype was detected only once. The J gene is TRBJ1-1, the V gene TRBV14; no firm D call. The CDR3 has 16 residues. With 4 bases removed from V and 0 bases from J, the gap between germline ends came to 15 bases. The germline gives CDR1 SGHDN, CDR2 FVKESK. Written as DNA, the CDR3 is TGTGCCAGCAGCCCGGCCGTGATCTTGATGAACACTGAAGCTTTCTTT. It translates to CASSPAVILMNTEAFF.

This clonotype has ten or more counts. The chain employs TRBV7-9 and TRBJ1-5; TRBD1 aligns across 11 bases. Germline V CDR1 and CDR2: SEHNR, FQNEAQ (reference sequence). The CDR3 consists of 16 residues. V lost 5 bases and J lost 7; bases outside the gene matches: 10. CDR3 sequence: CASSPLRTGGGQPQHF. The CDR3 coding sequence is TGTGCCAGCAGCCCCCTCAGGACAGGGGGCGGGCAGCCCCAGCATTTT.

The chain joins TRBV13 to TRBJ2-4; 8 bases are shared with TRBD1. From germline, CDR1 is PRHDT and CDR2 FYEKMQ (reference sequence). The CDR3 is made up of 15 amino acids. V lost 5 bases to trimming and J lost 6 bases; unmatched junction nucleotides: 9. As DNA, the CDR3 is TGTGCCAGCAGCCCTCCGGGACAGGAACGAAACATTCAGTACTTC. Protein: CASSPPGQERNIQYF.

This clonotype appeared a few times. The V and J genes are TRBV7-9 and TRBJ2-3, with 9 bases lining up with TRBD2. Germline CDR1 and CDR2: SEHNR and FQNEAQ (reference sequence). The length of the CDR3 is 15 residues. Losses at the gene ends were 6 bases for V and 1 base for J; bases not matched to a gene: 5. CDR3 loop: CASRQSGGRTDTQYF. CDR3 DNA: TGTGCCAGCAGGCAGAGCGGGGGGCGCACAGATACGCAGTATTTT.

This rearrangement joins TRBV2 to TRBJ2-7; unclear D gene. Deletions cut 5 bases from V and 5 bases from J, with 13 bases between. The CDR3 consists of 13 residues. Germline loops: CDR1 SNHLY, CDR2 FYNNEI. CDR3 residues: CASSLAAVDEQYV. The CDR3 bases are TGTGCCAGCAGTTTAGCTGCGGTGGACGAGCAGTACGTC.

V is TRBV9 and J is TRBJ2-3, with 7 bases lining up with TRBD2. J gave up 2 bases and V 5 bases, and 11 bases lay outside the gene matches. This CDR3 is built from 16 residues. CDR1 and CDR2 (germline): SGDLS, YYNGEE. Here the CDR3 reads CASRGEGGGNTDTQYF. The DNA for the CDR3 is TGTGCCAGCAGGGGAGAGGGCGGGGGAAACACAGATACGCAGTATTTT. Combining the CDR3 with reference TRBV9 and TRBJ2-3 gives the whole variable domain DSGVTQTPKHLITATGQRVTLRCSPRSGDLSVYWYQQSLDQGLQFLIQYYNGEERAKGNILERFSAQQFPDLHSELNLSSLELGDSALYFCASRGEGGGNTDTQYFGPGTRLTVL.

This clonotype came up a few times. CDR3: CSVEGQARRVDTEAFF. CDR3 coding DNA: TGCAGCGTTGAAGGTCAGGCCCGACGGGTTGACACTGAAGCTTTCTTT. This sequence joins TRBV29-1 and TRBJ1-1; D remains ambiguous. This CDR3 is 16 amino acids long. V dropped 1 base and J dropped 3 bases, with 18 bases sitting between them. The V gene's germline CDR1 is SQVTM and CDR2 ANQGSEA.

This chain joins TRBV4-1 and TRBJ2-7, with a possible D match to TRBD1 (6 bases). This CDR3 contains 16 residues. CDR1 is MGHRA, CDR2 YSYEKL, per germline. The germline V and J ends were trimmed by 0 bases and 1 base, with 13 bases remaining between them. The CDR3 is CASSQEQTGYSYEQYF. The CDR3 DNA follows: TGCGCCAGCAGCCAAGAACAGACAGGTTATTCCTACGAGCAGTACTTC.

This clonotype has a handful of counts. The chain's CDR3 is CASSELGDEKNTEAFF. The CDR3 bases are TGTGCCAGCAGTGAATTGGGGGACGAGAAAAACACTGAAGCTTTCTTT. The chain has TRBV2 and TRBJ1-1, with TRBD1 as a possible D gene (5 bases). Germline V lookup: CDR1 SNHLY, CDR2 FYNNEI. Trimming took 2 bases from V and 2 from J, leaving 15 bases between them. This CDR3 has 16 amino acids.

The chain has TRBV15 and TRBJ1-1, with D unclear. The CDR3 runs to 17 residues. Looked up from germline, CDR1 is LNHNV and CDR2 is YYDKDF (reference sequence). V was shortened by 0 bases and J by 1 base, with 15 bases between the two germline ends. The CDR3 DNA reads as TGTGCCACCAGCAGAGAAAGGCGCGGTCGGAGGAACACTGAAGCTTTCTTT. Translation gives CATSRERRGRRNTEAFF.

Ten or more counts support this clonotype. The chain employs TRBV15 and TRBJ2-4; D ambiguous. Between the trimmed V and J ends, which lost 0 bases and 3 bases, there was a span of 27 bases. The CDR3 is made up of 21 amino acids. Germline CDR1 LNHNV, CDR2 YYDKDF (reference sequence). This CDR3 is CATSRESEHLNPPFGKNIQYF. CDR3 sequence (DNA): TGTGCCACCAGCAGAGAATCGGAACATCTAAACCCCCCTTTCGGCAAAAACATTCAGTACTTC.

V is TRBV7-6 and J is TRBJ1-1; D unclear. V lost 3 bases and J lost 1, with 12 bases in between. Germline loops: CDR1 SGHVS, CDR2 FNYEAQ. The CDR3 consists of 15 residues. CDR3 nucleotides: TGTGCCAGCAGCTTTAGTCGAGGGCCGAACACTGAAGCTTTCTTT. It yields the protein CASSFSRGPNTEAFF.

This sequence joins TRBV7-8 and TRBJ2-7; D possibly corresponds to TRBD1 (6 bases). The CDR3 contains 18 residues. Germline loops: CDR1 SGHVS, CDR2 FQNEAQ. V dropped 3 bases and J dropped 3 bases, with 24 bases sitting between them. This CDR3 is CASSFRDTVFPGNYEQYV. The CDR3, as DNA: TGTGCCAGCAGCTTCCGGGACACTGTGTTCCCGGGGAACTACGAGCAGTACGTC.

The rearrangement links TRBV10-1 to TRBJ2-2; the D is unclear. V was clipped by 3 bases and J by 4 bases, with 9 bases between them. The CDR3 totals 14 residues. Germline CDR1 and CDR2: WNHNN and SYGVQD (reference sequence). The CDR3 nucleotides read TGCGCCAGCAGTGACAACTCCTTCACCGGGGAGCTGTTTTTT. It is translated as CASSDNSFTGELFF.

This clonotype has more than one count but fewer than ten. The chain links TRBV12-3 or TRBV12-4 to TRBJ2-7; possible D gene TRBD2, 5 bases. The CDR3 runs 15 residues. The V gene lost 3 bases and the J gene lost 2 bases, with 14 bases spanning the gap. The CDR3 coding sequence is TGTGCCAGCAGTTTGGTCCGCGGGCGAACCTACGAGCAGTACTTC. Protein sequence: CASSLVRGRTYEQYF.

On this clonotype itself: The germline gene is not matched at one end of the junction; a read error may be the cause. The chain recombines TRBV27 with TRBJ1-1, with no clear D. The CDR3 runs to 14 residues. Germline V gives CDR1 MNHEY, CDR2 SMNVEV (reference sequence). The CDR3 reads CASSWFAGNPEAFF. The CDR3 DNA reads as TGTGCCAGCAGTTGGTTTGCCGGGAACCCTGAAGCTTTCTTT.

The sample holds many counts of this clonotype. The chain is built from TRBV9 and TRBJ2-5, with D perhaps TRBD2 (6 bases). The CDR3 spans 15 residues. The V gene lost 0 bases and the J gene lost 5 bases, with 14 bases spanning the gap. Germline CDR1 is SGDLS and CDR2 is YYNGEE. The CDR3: CASSVEPGRTETQYF. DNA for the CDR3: TGTGCCAGCAGCGTAGAGCCAGGGAGGACGGAGACCCAGTACTTC.

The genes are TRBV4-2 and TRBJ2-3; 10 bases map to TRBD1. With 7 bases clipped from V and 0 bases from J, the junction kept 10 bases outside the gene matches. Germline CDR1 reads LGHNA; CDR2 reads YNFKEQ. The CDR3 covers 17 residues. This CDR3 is CASTSRDRGRSTDTQYF. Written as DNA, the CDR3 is TGTGCCAGCACTTCACGCGACAGGGGGCGGAGCACAGATACGCAGTATTTT.

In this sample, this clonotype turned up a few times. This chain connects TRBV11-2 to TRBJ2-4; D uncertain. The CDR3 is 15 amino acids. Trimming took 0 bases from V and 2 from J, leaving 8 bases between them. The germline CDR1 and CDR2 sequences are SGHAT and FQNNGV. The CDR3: CASSLDLGTKNIQYF. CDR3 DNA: TGTGCCAGCAGCTTAGATTTAGGAACCAAAAACATTCAGTACTTC.